This is a list of T cell receptor beta chains from one sample in a study of T cells in Graves' hyperthyroidism and ophthalmopathy. TCRdb reanalysed the multiplex PCR reads using MiXCR and keeps one entry per CDR3 protein. The sample contains roughly 740,000 distinct CDR3 sequences, 15% to 20% of which appear only once. Sequencing was done on a sample of blood. These receptors came from a man in his late teens or twenties with Graves' hyperthyroidism. Each CDR3 is given with its conserved first and last residue. A D gene is named only where the DNA matches it firmly. Only some rows state a clone size, as once, few, many or a class for expanded clones.

d_gene	abundance	v_gene	j_gene	CDR3aa	CDR3nt
NA	NA	TRBV28	TRBJ1-2	CASKEGKANYGYTF	TGTGCCAGCAAGGAGGGAAAAGCTAACTATGGCTACACCTTC
NA	many	TRBV12-3/TRBV12-4	TRBJ2-5	CASTSGETQYF	TGTGCCAGCACCTCAGGGGAGACCCAGTACTTC
NA	many	TRBV2	TRBJ2-3	CASSAGVPDTQYF	TGTGCCAGCAGTGCTGGTGTCCCAGATACGCAGTATTTT
NA	few	TRBV18	TRBJ2-2	CASSQEGVNTGELFF	TGTGCCAGCTCACAGGAGGGGGTGAACACCGGGGAGCTGTTTTTT
NA	few	TRBV4-1	TRBJ2-1	CASSQVVAQLNEQFF	TGCGCCAGCAGCCAAGTAGTGGCGCAGCTCAATGAGCAGTTCTTC
TRBD1	NA	TRBV5-1	TRBJ1-2	CASTLVPDRLNYGYTF	TGCGCCAGCACTCTTGTGCCGGACAGGTTAAACTATGGCTACACCTTC
TRBD2	NA	TRBV29-1	TRBJ2-1	CSVTSGRYTEQFF	TGCAGCGTGACTAGCGGGAGATACACTGAGCAGTTCTTC
TRBD2	few	TRBV7-8	TRBJ2-7	CASSLVRLAGPYEQYF	TGTGCCAGCAGCTTAGTACGACTAGCGGGGCCCTACGAGCAGTACTTC
NA	few	TRBV3-1	TRBJ1-2	CASSLTAALYGYTF	TGTGCCAGCAGCCTAACGGCGGCTCTCTATGGCTACACCTTC
TRBD2	NA	TRBV20-1	TRBJ2-1	CSARWGLAEYNEQFF	TGCAGTGCTAGATGGGGACTAGCGGAATACAATGAGCAGTTCTTC
NA	NA	TRBV7-2	TRBJ2-5	CASSPWTGQGTQYF	TGTGCCAGCAGCCCGTGGACGGGACAAGGGACCCAGTACTTC